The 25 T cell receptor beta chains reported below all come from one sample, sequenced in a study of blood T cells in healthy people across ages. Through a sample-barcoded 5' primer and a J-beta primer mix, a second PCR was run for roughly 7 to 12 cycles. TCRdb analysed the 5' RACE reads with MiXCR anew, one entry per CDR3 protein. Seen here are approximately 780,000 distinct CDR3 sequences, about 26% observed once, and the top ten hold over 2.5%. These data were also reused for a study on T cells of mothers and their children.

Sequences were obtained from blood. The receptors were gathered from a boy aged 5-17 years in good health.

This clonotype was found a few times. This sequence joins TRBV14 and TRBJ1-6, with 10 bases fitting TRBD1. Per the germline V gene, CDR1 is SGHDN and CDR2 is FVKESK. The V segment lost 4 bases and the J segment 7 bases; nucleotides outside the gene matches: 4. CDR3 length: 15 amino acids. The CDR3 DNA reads TGTGCCAGCAGCCCCTGGACAGGGGGAAATTCACCCCTCCACTTT. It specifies CASSPWTGGNSPLHF.

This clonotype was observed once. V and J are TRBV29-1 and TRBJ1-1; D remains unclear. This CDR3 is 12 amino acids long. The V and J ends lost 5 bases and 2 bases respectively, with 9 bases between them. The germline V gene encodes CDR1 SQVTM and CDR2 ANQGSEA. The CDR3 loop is CSVSAYNTEAFF. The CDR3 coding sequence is TGCAGCGTTTCCGCTTATAACACTGAAGCTTTCTTT.

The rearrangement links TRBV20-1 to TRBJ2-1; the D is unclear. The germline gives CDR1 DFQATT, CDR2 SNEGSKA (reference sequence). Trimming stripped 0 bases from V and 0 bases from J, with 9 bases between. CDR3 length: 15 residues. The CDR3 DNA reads TGCAGTGCTAGAGATCTTGGGCGCTCCTACAATGAGCAGTTCTTC. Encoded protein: CSARDLGRSYNEQFF.

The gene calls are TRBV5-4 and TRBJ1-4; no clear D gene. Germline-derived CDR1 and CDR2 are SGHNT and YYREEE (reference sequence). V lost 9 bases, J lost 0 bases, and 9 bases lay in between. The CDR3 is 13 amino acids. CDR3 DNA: TGTGCCACAGGACCGGCAACTAATGAAAAACTGTTTTTT. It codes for CATGPATNEKLFF.

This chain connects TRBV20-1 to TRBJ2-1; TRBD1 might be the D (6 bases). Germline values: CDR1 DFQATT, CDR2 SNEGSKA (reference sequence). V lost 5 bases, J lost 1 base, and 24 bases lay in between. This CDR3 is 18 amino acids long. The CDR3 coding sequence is TGCAGTGCTCAACGACCAGGCAGGGGAATAGAGTCCTACAATGAGCAGTTCTTC. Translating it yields CSAQRPGRGIESYNEQFF.

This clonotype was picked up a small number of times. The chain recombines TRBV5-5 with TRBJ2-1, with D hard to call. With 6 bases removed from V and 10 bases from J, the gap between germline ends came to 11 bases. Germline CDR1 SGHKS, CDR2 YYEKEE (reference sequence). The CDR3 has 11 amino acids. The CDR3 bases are TGTGCCAGCACCCAGACATCCGAGCAGTTCTTC. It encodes CASTQTSEQFF. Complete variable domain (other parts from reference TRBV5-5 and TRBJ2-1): DAGVTQSPTHLIKTRGQQVTLRCSPISGHKSVSWYQQVLGQGPQFIFQYYEKEERGRGNFPDRFSARQFPNYSSELNVNALLLGDSALYLCASTQTSEQFFGPGTRLTVL.

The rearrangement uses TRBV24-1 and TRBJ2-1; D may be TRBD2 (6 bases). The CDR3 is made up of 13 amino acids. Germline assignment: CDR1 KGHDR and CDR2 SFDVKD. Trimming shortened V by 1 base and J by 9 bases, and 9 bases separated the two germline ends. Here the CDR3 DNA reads TGTGCCACCAGTGATTTAAGTAGCGGTGAGCAGTTCTTC. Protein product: CATSDLSSGEQFF.

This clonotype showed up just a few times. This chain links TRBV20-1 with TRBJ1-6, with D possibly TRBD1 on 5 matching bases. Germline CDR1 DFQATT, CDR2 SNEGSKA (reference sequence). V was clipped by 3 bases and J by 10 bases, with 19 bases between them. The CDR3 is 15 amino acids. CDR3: CSASVPGLGWSPLHF. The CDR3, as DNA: TGCAGTGCTAGCGTTCCGGGACTGGGGTGGTCACCCCTCCACTTT.

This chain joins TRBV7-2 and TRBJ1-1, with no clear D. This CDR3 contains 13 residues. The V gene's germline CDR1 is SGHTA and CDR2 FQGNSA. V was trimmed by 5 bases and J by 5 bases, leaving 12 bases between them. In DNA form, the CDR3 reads TGTGCCAGCAGCCGTTTTGGAGGGACTGAAGCTTTCTTT. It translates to CASSRFGGTEAFF.

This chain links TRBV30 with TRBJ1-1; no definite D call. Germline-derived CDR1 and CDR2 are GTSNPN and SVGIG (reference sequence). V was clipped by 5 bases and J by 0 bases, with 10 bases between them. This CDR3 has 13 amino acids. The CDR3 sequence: CAWCRNMNTEAFF. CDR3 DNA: TGTGCCTGGTGTAGGAACATGAACACTGAAGCTTTCTTT.

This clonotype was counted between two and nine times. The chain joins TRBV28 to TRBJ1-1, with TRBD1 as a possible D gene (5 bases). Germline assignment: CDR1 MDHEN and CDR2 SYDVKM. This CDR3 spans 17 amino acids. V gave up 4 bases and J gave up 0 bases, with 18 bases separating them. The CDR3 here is CASSWRGGLDLNTEAFF. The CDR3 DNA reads TGTGCCAGCAGTTGGAGGGGTGGGCTTGATTTGAACACTGAAGCTTTCTTT.

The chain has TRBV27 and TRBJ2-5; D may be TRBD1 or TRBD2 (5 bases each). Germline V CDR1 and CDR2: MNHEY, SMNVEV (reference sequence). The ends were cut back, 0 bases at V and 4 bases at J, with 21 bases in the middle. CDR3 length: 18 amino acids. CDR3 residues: CASSLSRSRVGGGETQYF. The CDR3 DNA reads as TGTGCCAGCAGTTTATCGAGGTCCAGGGTTGGGGGTGGAGAGACCCAGTACTTC.

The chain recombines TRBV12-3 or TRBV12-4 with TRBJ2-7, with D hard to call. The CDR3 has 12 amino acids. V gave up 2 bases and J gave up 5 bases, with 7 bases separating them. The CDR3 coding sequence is TGTGCCAGCAGTTTAATAGGCCACGAGCAGTACTTC. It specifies CASSLIGHEQYF.

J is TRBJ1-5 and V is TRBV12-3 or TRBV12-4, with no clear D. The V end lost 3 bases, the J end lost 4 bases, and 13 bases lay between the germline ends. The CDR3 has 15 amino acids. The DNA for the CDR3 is TGTGCCAGCAGTTTGGACGGTAGGGATAATCAGCCCCAGCATTTT. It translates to CASSLDGRDNQPQHF.

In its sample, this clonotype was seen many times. CDR3 DNA sequence: TGTGCCAGCAGTGACAGTGGGGAAGAGACCCAGTACTTC. Its protein product is CASSDSGEETQYF. The chain carries TRBV25-1 and TRBJ2-5, with unresolved D. Germline V gives CDR1 MGHDK, CDR2 SYGVNS. This CDR3 contains 13 residues. Trimming left V 3 bases short and J 3 bases short, with 8 bases between.

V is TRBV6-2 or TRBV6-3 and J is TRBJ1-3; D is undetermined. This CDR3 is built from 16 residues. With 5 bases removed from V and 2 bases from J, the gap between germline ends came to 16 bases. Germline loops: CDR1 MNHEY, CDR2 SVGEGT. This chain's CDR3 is CASSRSGFRTGNTIYF. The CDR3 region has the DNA TGTGCCAGCAGTCGGAGCGGCTTTCGAACTGGAAACACCATATATTTT.

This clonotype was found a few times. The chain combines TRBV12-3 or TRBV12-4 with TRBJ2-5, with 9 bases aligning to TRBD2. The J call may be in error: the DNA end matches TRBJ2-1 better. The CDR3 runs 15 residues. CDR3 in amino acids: CASSWMVAGAREQFF. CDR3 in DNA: TGTGCCAGCAGTTGGATGGTAGCGGGGGCGCGGGAGCAGTTCTTC.

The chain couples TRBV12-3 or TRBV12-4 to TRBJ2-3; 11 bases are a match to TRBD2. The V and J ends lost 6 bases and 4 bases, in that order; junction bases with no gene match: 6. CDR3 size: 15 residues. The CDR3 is CASSSSGGRADTQYF. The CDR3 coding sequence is TGTGCCAGCAGCTCTAGCGGGGGGCGCGCAGATACGCAGTATTTT.

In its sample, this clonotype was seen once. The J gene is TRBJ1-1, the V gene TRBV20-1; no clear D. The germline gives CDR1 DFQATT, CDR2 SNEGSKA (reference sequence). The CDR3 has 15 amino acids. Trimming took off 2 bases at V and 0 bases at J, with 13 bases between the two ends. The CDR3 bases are TGCAGTGCTAGATTGTCAGAAGGTATGAACACTGAAGCTTTCTTT. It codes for CSARLSEGMNTEAFF.

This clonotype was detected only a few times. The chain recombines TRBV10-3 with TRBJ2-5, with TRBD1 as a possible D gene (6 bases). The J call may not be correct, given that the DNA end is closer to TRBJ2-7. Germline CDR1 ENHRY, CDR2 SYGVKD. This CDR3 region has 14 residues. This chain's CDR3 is CAISESTMDSEQYF. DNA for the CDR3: TGTGCCATCAGTGAGTCGACAATGGACAGCGAGCAGTACTTC.

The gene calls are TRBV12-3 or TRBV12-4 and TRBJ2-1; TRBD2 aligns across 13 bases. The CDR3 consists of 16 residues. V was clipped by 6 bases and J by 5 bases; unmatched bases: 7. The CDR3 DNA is TGTGCCAGCAGGCATAGACTAGCGGGGGGCCACAATGAGCAGTTCTTC. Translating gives CASRHRLAGGHNEQFF.

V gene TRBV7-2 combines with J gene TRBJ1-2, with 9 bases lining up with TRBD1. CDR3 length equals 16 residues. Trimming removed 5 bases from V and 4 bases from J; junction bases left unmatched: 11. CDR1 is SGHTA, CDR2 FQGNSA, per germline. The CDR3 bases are TGTGCCAGCAGCGCCGCCGGGACAGGGATGGGCTATGGCTACACCTTC. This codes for CASSAAGTGMGYGYTF.

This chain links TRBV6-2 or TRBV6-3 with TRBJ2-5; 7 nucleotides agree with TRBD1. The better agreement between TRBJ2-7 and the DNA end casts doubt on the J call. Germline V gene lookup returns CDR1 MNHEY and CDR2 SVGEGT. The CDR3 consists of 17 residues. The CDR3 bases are TGTGCCAGCAGAAGACCGCTCCCCGGGACAGTTGATGACGAGCAGTACTTC. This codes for CASRRPLPGTVDDEQYF.

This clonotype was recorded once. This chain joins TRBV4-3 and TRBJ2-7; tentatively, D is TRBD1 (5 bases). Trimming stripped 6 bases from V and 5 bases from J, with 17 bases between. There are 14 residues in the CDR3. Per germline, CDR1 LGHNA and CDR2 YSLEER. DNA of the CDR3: TGCGCCAGCAGTGAGTACAGGAAAAAGGACGAGCAGTACTTC. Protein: CASSEYRKKDEQYF.

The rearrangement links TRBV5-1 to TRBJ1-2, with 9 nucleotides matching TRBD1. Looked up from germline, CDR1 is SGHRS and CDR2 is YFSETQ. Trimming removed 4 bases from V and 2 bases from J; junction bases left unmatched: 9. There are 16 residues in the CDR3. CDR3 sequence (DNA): TGCGCCAGCAGCACCAGTCCCGGGACAGGGAACTATGGCTACACCTTC. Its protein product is CASSTSPGTGNYGYTF.